This T cell receptor beta chain was recorded in a study of vaccination and CD4 T cells after COVID-19. Across the study: The post-COVID samples were taken a median roughly 100 days after diagnosis, anywhere from 35 to 161.

Specified treatment: roughly ten-day PBMC culture with coronavirus spike peptide pools or control peptides (ViraFEST assay). Expansion of antigen-specific T cells with peptide pools by ViraFEST preceded sequencing of TCRs. More than 1.5 million PBMCs were grown per well alongside approximately 9.4 IU/ml IL-2 and 7.5 to 10 ug/ml peptide pools. The CDR3 totals 15 residues. The V gene lost 2 bases and the J gene lost 6 bases, with 14 bases spanning the gap. Per germline, CDR1 MNHEY and CDR2 SVGAGI. The Oncomine TCR Beta short-read assay was what sequenced the DNA obtained from cultured CD4+ T cells. TCRdb reprocessed the PCR reads via MiXCR and lists one record per CDR3 protein. The sample consists of about 20,000 distinct CDR3 sequences, almost 50% of them appearing once. This clonotype was recorded once. Its antigen remains unknown.

Sequencing was done on a sample of CD4+ T cells from blood, cultured in vitro. This chain joins TRBV6-5 and TRBJ1-5; no clear D gene. The sequence derives from a human donor who had recovered from COVID-19. The DNA of the CDR3 is TGTGCCAGCAGTTACCCCCAGTGGGGAGGTCAGCCCCAGCATTTT. As protein: CASSYPQWGGQPQHF.